This TCR beta chain is drawn from a study of cytomegalovirus exposure and HLA in healthy donors. This clone was seen a handful of times. What it binds is unknown. The method was immunoSEQ multiplex PCR; TCRdb's version includes in-frame clones alone and lacks a portion of them. The sample comprises 150,000 or so clones, about 88% of which are singletons, and about 10% rests with the top ten. Among the 120 subjects of the validation cohort, separate from the 666-subject first cohort, were the donors. CDR1 and CDR2 (germline): ENHRY, SYGVKD. CDR3 length: 13 residues. Losses at the gene ends were 11 bases for V and 6 bases for J; bases not matched to a gene: 10. Study-wide results and caveats: In the 95 to 150 validation repertoires, a later analysis found that first-cohort TCR clusters tended to co-occur. Rarity marked most TCR sequences, yet some public TCRs occurred in many donors. The study put some 150 TCR beta chains on its list as cytomegalovirus-associated.

The chain has TRBV10-3 and TRBJ1-5, with 7 nucleotides matching TRBD1. This receptor was obtained from a woman aged 18 to 35 in good health and CMV-seropositive. Sample: PBMCs. This CDR3 reads CASYDRVGQPQHF. For the CDR3, the DNA is TGTGCCTCTTATGACAGGGTCGGTCAGCCCCAGCATTTT.